Listed below are T cell receptor beta chains from one sample, sequenced in a study of identifying expanded T cells in peripheral blood. Generated by immunoSEQ multiplex PCR, the TCRdb table keeps only in-frame clones and is missing some. Altogether 100,000 or so clones are present, 88% being singletons, with the ten largest covering more than 5.5%. The sequencing input was blood. All receptors come from a person aged 18 to 70 in good health. The CDR3 runs from the conserved cysteine through the conserved F or W. A D gene is named only where the DNA matches it firmly. Some rows mark clone size as missing; the rest say once, few, many or name a class of expanded clone.

V gene	J gene	CDR3 length	D gene	clone size	CDR3 DNA	CDR3 protein
TRBV7-9	TRBJ1-1	14	TRBD1	NA	TGTGCCAGCAGCTTAGCGGGGACAGGCACTGAAGCTTTCTTT	CASSLAGTGTEAFF
TRBV6-5	TRBJ1-2	14	NA	few	TGTGCCAGCAGTTACTCGAATCCGGCCGAGGGCTACACCTTC	CASSYSNPAEGYTF
TRBV29-1	TRBJ1-3	14	TRBD1	NA	TGCAGCGTTACCCTTACAGGGGTCGGAAACACCATATATTTT	CSVTLTGVGNTIYF
TRBV6-5	TRBJ2-7	11	NA	NA	TGTGCCAGCAGTTTCCACAACGAGCAGTACTTC	CASSFHNEQYF
TRBV12-5	TRBJ1-6	16	TRBD1	NA	TGTGCTAGTGGTAAAGGACAGGGACCCAAAAATTCACCCCTCCACTTT	CASGKGQGPKNSPLHF
TRBV4-2	TRBJ2-1	14	NA	NA	TGTGCCAGCAGCCAAGAGACGTGGGACAATGAGCAGTTCTTC	CASSQETWDNEQFF
TRBV5-1	TRBJ1-1	14	NA	NA	TGCGCCAGCAGCTTGGGAGCAGCCAACACTGAAGCTTTCTTT	CASSLGAANTEAFF
TRBV7-9	TRBJ1-6	14	NA	NA	TGTGCCAGCAGCTTAGAGACAAATAATTCACCCCTCCACTTT	CASSLETNNSPLHF
TRBV5-6	TRBJ2-3	14	NA	NA	TGTGCCAGCAGCTTGGTATTGGGCACAGATACGCAGTATTTT	CASSLVLGTDTQYF
TRBV18	TRBJ1-2	15	TRBD1	NA	TGTGCCAGCTCCCCCCCCGACAGGGTGGATAGTGGCTACACCTTC	CASSPPDRVDSGYTF
TRBV9	TRBJ1-2	12	NA	NA	TGTGCCAGCAGCGGCCCAACCTATGGCTACACCTTC	CASSGPTYGYTF
TRBV5-4	TRBJ2-3	14	NA	NA	TGTGCCAGCAGCTTGCAGGGGGGGGAAGATACGCAGTATTTT	CASSLQGGEDTQYF
TRBV11-2	TRBJ2-1	15	NA	NA	TGTGCCAGCAGCTTAGAGGTGGTGGGCTACAATGAGCAGTTCTTC	CASSLEVVGYNEQFF
TRBV9	TRBJ2-2	13	NA	once	TGTGCCAGCAGCGATCGTAACACCGGGGAGCTGTTTTTT	CASSDRNTGELFF
TRBV11-2	TRBJ2-1	15	TRBD2	NA	TGTGCCAGCAGCACAGGACTAGCGGGGACCAATGAGCAGTTCTTC	CASSTGLAGTNEQFF
TRBV6-6	TRBJ2-7	12	NA	NA	TGTGCCAGCAGGAGGGACCTCTACGAGCAGTACTTC	CASRRDLYEQYF
TRBV5-1	TRBJ1-6	15	NA	NA	TGCGCCAGCAGCTTGGGGGGCAGGGGTGGATCACCCCTCCACTTT	CASSLGGRGGSPLHF
TRBV30	TRBJ2-1	14	TRBD2	NA	TGTGCCTGGAGTGGCGGGGGGGCTAACAATGAGCAGTTCTTC	CAWSGGGANNEQFF
TRBV7-2	TRBJ1-4	14	NA	NA	TGTGCCAGCAGCCAGCCGAACACCCCTTCGGAACTGTTTTTT	CASSQPNTPSELFF
TRBV7-9	TRBJ1-2	16	NA	NA	TGTGCCAGCAGCTTGGGGCTGGGGGCGCGGGGGATGTTCTACACCTTC	CASSLGLGARGMFYTF
TRBV29-1	TRBJ1-2	17	NA	NA	TGCAGCGTTGAAGTGGTCGCGCGGGGGACGGGCGACTATGGCTACACCTTC	CSVEVVARGTGDYGYTF
TRBV10-3	TRBJ2-2	15	NA	once	TGTGCCATCAGTGAGTCGACTCAGCGCACCGGGGAGCTGTTTTTT	CAISESTQRTGELFF
TRBV2	TRBJ1-6	13	NA	few	TGTGCCAGCACCGGGACATCTCTCTCACCCCTCCACTTT	CASTGTSLSPLHF
TRBV7-9	TRBJ2-1	15	NA	NA	TGTGCCAGCAGCCACCCGGGACGCTCCTACAATGAGCAGTTCTTC	CASSHPGRSYNEQFF
TRBV19	TRBJ2-1	15	NA	few	TGTGCCAGTAGTACTACCATCAGCTCCTACAATGAGCAGTTCTTC	CASSTTISSYNEQFF
TRBV18	TRBJ2-3	12	NA	NA	TGTGCCAGCTCACCACCTTTCAATACGCAGTATTTT	CASSPPFNTQYF
TRBV6-1	TRBJ1-1	15	NA	NA	TGTGCCAGCAGGCGTGCTTTGGGGGGGGCCACTGAAGCTTTCTTT	CASRRALGGATEAFF
TRBV10-3	TRBJ1-2	10	NA	once	TGTGCCATCAGGAACTATGGCTACACCTTC	CAIRNYGYTF
TRBV19	TRBJ1-2	14	TRBD1	NA	TGTGCCAGTAGTATAACGGGACAGGACTATGGCTACACCTTC	CASSITGQDYGYTF
TRBV6-1	TRBJ2-3	15	TRBD1	NA	TGTGCCAGCCTGGACAGGGGGCGAGGCACAGATACGCAGTATTTT	CASLDRGRGTDTQYF
TRBV5-1	TRBJ1-1	15	NA	NA	TGCGCCAGCAGCGGCAACAGGGTCGGGAACACTGAAGCTTTCTTT	CASSGNRVGNTEAFF
TRBV27	TRBJ1-1	14	TRBD1	NA	TGTGCCAGCAGTTTAACAGGGGTGCGGACTGAAGCTTTCTTT	CASSLTGVRTEAFF
TRBV6-1	TRBJ1-5	15	NA	few	TGTGCCAGCACCGTACTTACAGGACCCAATCAGCCCCAGCATTTT	CASTVLTGPNQPQHF
TRBV5-6	TRBJ2-7	14	TRBD1	NA	TGTGCCACCACCTGGGGACAGGGTCGCTACGAGCAGTACTTC	CATTWGQGRYEQYF
TRBV18	TRBJ1-3	15	TRBD1	NA	TGTGCCAGCTCACGACAGGGGGCGAATGGAAACACCATATATTTT	CASSRQGANGNTIYF
TRBV7-2	TRBJ2-7	17	TRBD2	NA	TGTGCCAGCAGCTTAGGGGCTTCTAGCGGGAGGGCCTACGAGCAGTACTTC	CASSLGASSGRAYEQYF
TRBV7-6	TRBJ2-5	13	NA	NA	TGTGCCAGCAGCTTTGGGGTTCAAGAGACCCAGTACTTC	CASSFGVQETQYF
TRBV5-6	TRBJ1-5	15	NA	NA	TGTGCCAGCAGCTTGGGGGGGGAAATGTATCAGCCCCAGCATTTT	CASSLGGEMYQPQHF
TRBV7-3	TRBJ1-3	12	NA	NA	TGTGCCAGCAGCGTTTCTGGAAACACCATATATTTT	CASSVSGNTIYF
TRBV7-3	TRBJ1-1	15	NA	NA	TGTGCCAGCAGCTTAAGGGCGACGGTGAACACTGAAGCTTTCTTT	CASSLRATVNTEAFF
TRBV5-5	TRBJ2-6	15	NA	NA	TGTGCCAGCAGCTCCAGGGTCTCCGGGGCCAACGTCCTGACTTTC	CASSSRVSGANVLTF
TRBV4-1	TRBJ1-6	15	NA	NA	TGCGCCAGCAGCCAAGAAATAATTCCGGGAGAACCCCTCCACTTT	CASSQEIIPGEPLHF
TRBV2	TRBJ2-2	14	NA	NA	TGTGCCAGCAGTTACGGACAGCTCACCGGGGAGCTGTTTTTT	CASSYGQLTGELFF
TRBV30	TRBJ1-1	13	TRBD1	NA	TGTGCCTGGAAGGTGGCAGGGGGTACTGAAGCTTTCTTT	CAWKVAGGTEAFF
TRBV27	TRBJ1-4	15	NA	NA	TGTGCCAGCAGACCAATAGGCCCAACTAATGAAAAACTGTTTTTT	CASRPIGPTNEKLFF
TRBV7-9	TRBJ1-1	14	TRBD1	few	TGTGCCAGCCTTTTAGGGCAGGGGGACACTGAAGCTTTCTTT	CASLLGQGDTEAFF
TRBV19	TRBJ1-2	13	NA	NA	TGTGCCAGTAGTATTGGCTCAAACTATGGCTACACCTTC	CASSIGSNYGYTF
TRBV19	TRBJ1-1	12	TRBD1	NA	TGTGCCAGTAGTTCTGACAGGGGGCGAGCTTTCTTT	CASSSDRGRAFF
TRBV6-1	TRBJ1-1	16	TRBD1	once	TGTGCCAGCAGTGGGGACTGGACAGGGGCCAAGACTGAAGCTTTCTTT	CASSGDWTGAKTEAFF
TRBV19	TRBJ1-2	15	NA	NA	TGTGCCAGTAGTATTTCAGAAGGACAAAACTATGGCTACACCTTC	CASSISEGQNYGYTF
TRBV7-9	TRBJ1-1	15	TRBD1	NA	TGTGCCAGCAGCTCGGGACAGGGGACGCCCCGGAGAGCTTTCTTT	CASSSGQGTPRRAFF
TRBV5-1	TRBJ1-3	17	NA	NA	TGCGCCAGCAGCTTGGACAATAGCGGAATCTCTGGAAACACCATATATTTT	CASSLDNSGISGNTIYF
TRBV6-1	TRBJ1-1	15	NA	NA	TGTGCCAGCAGTGATCCTTCCCTGGCACGAACTGAAGCTTTCTTT	CASSDPSLARTEAFF
TRBV6-6	TRBJ2-7	12	NA	NA	TGTGCCAGCAGTTCTATTGGCTACGAGCAGTACTTC	CASSSIGYEQYF
TRBV14	TRBJ2-3	16	TRBD2	few	TGTGCCAGCAGCCATTGGAGCGGGGGGCTCGTAGATACGCAGTATTTT	CASSHWSGGLVDTQYF
TRBV4-3	TRBJ2-1	16	NA	NA	TGCGCCAGCAGCCAAGATTTCCCAGGGGCGTTGAATGAGCAGTTCTTC	CASSQDFPGALNEQFF
TRBV5-1	TRBJ2-7	12	TRBD1	NA	TGCGCCAGCAGCCGGGACAGCTACGAGCAGTACTTC	CASSRDSYEQYF
TRBV5-4	TRBJ1-2	16	NA	NA	TGTGCCAGCAGCTTGGGAGGTGCCCAGGGCTCCTATGGCTACACCTTC	CASSLGGAQGSYGYTF